Here is one T cell receptor (beta chain) with its context. Its antigen is not known. The PCR made use of 60 Vbeta and 13 Jbeta primers. Assay: immunoSEQ multiplex PCR; the TCRdb copy retains only in-frame clones and omits some. The profile covers 150,000 to 200,000 clones, with about 77% appearing a single time and 4.5% to 7.5% taken by the ten largest. This entry comes from a study of cytomegalovirus exposure and HLA in healthy donors. General study results and limits: It was likely that a cluster of highly shared sequence variants was a sequencing artifact. Reportedly, diagnosis of cytomegalovirus status by the classifier showed high specificity and sensitivity. Per a prior analysis, the majority of TCR beta V segments were productive roughly 87% or roughly 30% of the time.

Germline-derived CDR1 and CDR2 are LNHDA and SQIVND (reference sequence). This CDR3 contains 14 residues. With 5 bases removed from V and 0 bases from J, the gap between germline ends came to 10 bases. The V and J genes are TRBV19 and TRBJ2-5, with D maybe TRBD2 (6 bases). The sample consisted of PBMCs. This TCR was recovered from a woman in her twenties or thirties in good health and CMV-seropositive. The CDR3 region has the DNA TGTGCCAGTAGTCGGGGACTCAACCAAGAGACCCAGTACTTC. Translating gives CASSRGLNQETQYF. Filled out from reference TRBV19 and TRBJ2-5, the complete variable domain reads DGGITQSPKYLFRKEGQNVTLSCEQNLNHDAMYWYRQDPGQGLRLIYYSQIVNDFQKGDIAEGYSVSREKKESFPLTVTSAQKNPTAFYLCASSRGLNQETQYFGPGTRLLVL.